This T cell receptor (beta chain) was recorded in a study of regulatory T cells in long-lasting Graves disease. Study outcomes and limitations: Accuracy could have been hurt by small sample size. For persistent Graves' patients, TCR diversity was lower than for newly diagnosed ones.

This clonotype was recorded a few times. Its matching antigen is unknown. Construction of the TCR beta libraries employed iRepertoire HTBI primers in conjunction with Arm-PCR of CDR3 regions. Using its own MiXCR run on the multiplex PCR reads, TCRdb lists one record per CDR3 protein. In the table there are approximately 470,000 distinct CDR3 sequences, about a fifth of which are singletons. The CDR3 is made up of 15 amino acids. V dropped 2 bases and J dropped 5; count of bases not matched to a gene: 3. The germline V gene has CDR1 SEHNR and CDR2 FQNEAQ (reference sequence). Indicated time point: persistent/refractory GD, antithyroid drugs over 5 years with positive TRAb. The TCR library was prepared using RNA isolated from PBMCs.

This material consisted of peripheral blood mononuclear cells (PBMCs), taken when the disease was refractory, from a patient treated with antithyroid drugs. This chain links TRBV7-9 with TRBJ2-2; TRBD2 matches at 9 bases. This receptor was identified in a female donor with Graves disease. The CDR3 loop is CASSLLAGLTGELFF. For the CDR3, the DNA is TGTGCCAGCAGCTTACTAGCGGGACTAACCGGGGAGCTGTTTTTT. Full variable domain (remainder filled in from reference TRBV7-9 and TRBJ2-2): DTGVSQNPRHKITKRGQNVTFRCDPISEHNRLYWYRQTLGQGPEFLTYFQNEAQLEKSRLLSDRFSAERPKGSFSTLEIQRTEQGDSAMYLCASSLLAGLTGELFFGEGSRLTVL.